The rows below give T cell receptor beta chains drawn from one sample of a study of T-cell reconstitution after alpha-beta-depleted transplantation in children. One entry per CDR3 protein results from TCRdb running MiXCR on the PCR reads. The sample lists some 550,000 distinct CDR3 sequences; around 18% were seen once. The starting material was PBMCs from the stem cell graft donor, obtained from the stem cell graft. The source of these receptors is a human donor who donated a stem cell graft to a child with acute lymphoblastic leukemia. The CDR3 runs from the conserved cysteine through the conserved F or W. A D gene is named only where the DNA matches it firmly. The size of a clone is reported for some rows only, either as once, few or many, or as a class for expanded clones.

TRBV25-1	-	-	TRBJ2-7	TGTGCCAGCACCGATACGGGGGACAGCGTCTACGAGCAGTACTTC	CASTDTGDSVYEQYF
TRBV9	many	-	TRBJ2-1	TGTGCCAGCAGCGTAGTTCCGGGGGTGGAGGAGCAGTTCTTC	CASSVVPGVEEQFF
TRBV5-1	-	-	TRBJ1-1	TGCGCCAGCAGCTGGGGGGAACAGGGGAACACTGAAGCTTTCTTT	CASSWGEQGNTEAFF
TRBV7-3	few	-	TRBJ2-1	TGTGCCAGCAGCGAAGGCGCCTCGGATGAGCAGTTCTTC	CASSEGASDEQFF
TRBV15	-	-	TRBJ2-7	TGTGCCACCAGCAGCTTGGGATCCTACGAGCAGTACTTC	CATSSLGSYEQYF
TRBV29-1	few	TRBD1	TRBJ1-5	TGCAGCGTTGGGACAGGGGGCAATCAGCCCCAGCATTTT	CSVGTGGNQPQHF
TRBV24-1	-	TRBD2	TRBJ2-1	TGTGCCACCAGTGATTGGAGCGGGAGGAACTACAATGAGCAGTTCTTC	CATSDWSGRNYNEQFF
TRBV6-5	-	-	TRBJ1-6	TGTGCCAGCAGTTATGGACAGCATAATTCACCCCTCCACTTT	CASSYGQHNSPLHF
TRBV12-5	-	TRBD1	TRBJ2-2	TGTGCTAGTGGCCCGGGGGACAGGGAAGCTGGGGAGCTGTTTTTT	CASGPGDREAGELFF
TRBV20-1	few	TRBD1	TRBJ2-7	TGCAGTGCCAACCCTATAGACAGGGGATCCCACTCCTACGAGCAGTACTTC	CSANPIDRGSHSYEQYF
TRBV12-3/TRBV12-4	few	-	TRBJ2-1	TGTGCCAGCAGCTGGGCTTACAATGAGCAGTTCTTC	CASSWAYNEQFF
TRBV6-2/TRBV6-3	-	TRBD2	TRBJ2-1	TGTGCCAGCAGTCCACTACTAGCGGGGTGGTACAATGAGCAGTTCTTC	CASSPLLAGWYNEQFF
TRBV5-5	-	-	TRBJ1-2	TGTGCCAGCAGCTTGGGCGGGGGTGGAGATGGCTACACCTTC	CASSLGGGGDGYTF
TRBV3-1	once	-	TRBJ2-1	TGTGCCACCTCCCCAGACCCACCAGGGCTATTTTACAATGAGCAGTTCTTC	CATSPDPPGLFYNEQFF
TRBV27	-	-	TRBJ2-7	TGTGCCGGCAGTTTGATCGGCTCCTACGAGCAGTACTTC	CAGSLIGSYEQYF
TRBV5-1	many	-	TRBJ2-7	TGCGCCAGCAGCATGATGCCTAATGGGCTCGAGCAGTACTTC	CASSMMPNGLEQYF
TRBV6-6	few	-	TRBJ2-1	TGTGCCAGCAGTTACGACCCCATACAGATCTTC	CASSYDPIQIF
TRBV20-1	-	-	TRBJ2-3	TGCAGTGCTAGAGTAGGTGGGGATACGCAGTATTTT	CSARVGGDTQYF